These T cell receptor beta chains were read from a single sample in a study of OX40 agonist ivuxolimab in advanced cancers. Generated by immunoSEQ multiplex PCR, the TCRdb table keeps only in-frame clones and is missing some. This table has around 27,000 clones, 90% appearing once. Specimen: CD4+ or CD8+ T cells sorted from blood, collected in a trial of the OX40 agonist ivuxolimab. These receptors came from an adult with an advanced solid tumor such as melanoma, head and neck, liver or kidney cancer. The CDR3 runs from the conserved cysteine through the conserved F or W. D genes are given only for firm matches. Not all rows give a size; the values are once, few, many and, for expanded clones, a class.

14	NA	NA	TRBV11-3	TRBJ2-7	TGTGCCAGCAGCTTCAGGGACAACTCCTACGAGCAGTACTTC	CASSFRDNSYEQYF
17	TRBD1	NA	TRBV27	TRBJ2-3	TGTGCCAGCAGCCACGCAAGACAGGGGGCAATAGCAGATACGCAGTATTTT	CASSHARQGAIADTQYF
16	TRBD1	NA	TRBV5-1	TRBJ2-6	TGCGCCAGCAGCTTGACAGGGGGAGGTGGGGCCAACGTCCTGACTTTC	CASSLTGGGGANVLTF
12	NA	NA	TRBV7-9	TRBJ1-5	TGTGCCAGCAGCCACAGCAATCAGCCCCAGCATTTT	CASSHSNQPQHF
13	NA	once	TRBV15	TRBJ1-1	TGTGCCACCAGCACCAGCACTCGGACTGAAGCTTTCTTT	CATSTSTRTEAFF
16	NA	NA	TRBV4-3	TRBJ2-1	TGCGCCAGCAGCCAAGATCGTAGCGGAGCTTACAATGAGCAGTTCTTC	CASSQDRSGAYNEQFF
16	TRBD2	NA	TRBV5-1	TRBJ2-1	TGCGCCAGCAGCTTGGAGGGACTAGCAGGTTACAATGAGCAGTTCTTC	CASSLEGLAGYNEQFF
13	TRBD1	NA	TRBV19	TRBJ2-7	TGTGCCACCTCCGGGACAGTAGGCTACGAGCAGTACTTC	CATSGTVGYEQYF
15	TRBD2	NA	TRBV5-8	TRBJ2-3	TGTGCCAGCAGCGGTAGCGGGAGGAGTTCAGATACGCAGTATTTT	CASSGSGRSSDTQYF
17	NA	NA	TRBV5-8	TRBJ1-5	TGTGCCAGCAGCTTAACTACGGCTCGTCCTAGCAATCAGCCCCAGCATTTT	CASSLTTARPSNQPQHF
14	TRBD1	NA	TRBV11-2	TRBJ1-3	TGTGCCAGCAGCATGCACAGGGGTGGAATCACCATATATTTT	CASSMHRGGITIYF
18	NA	NA	TRBV21-1	TRBJ2-5	TGTGCCAGCAGCAGAGCAACAAGGGGACTAGCGGACCAAGAGACCCAGTACTTC	CASSRATRGLADQETQYF
18	TRBD2	NA	TRBV4-3	TRBJ2-1	TGCGCCAGCAGCCATCAAACTAGCGGGAGCCTCTATACCGATGAGCAGTTCTTC	CASSHQTSGSLYTDEQFF
17	NA	NA	TRBV9	TRBJ2-1	TGTGCCAGCAGCGTAGACATTGGGGCCGGCTCCTACAATGAGCAGTTCTTC	CASSVDIGAGSYNEQFF
17	TRBD2	NA	TRBV19	TRBJ2-5	TGTGCCAGTAGTATAGATCGTATAGCGGGAGCGTCGGAGACCCAGTACTTC	CASSIDRIAGASETQYF
14	TRBD1	NA	TRBV9	TRBJ2-1	TGTGCCAGCAGCCCCTTCGACAGGGACAATGAGCAGTTCTTC	CASSPFDRDNEQFF
16	TRBD2	NA	TRBV7-9	TRBJ2-7	TGTGCCAGCAGCGCCAGGACTAGCGGGAGGATCTACGAGCAGTACTTC	CASSARTSGRIYEQYF
14	NA	NA	TRBV5-6	TRBJ2-7	TGTGCCAGCAGCCCAACCATGAATCCCTACGAGCAGTACTTC	CASSPTMNPYEQYF
10	NA	NA	TRBV21-1	TRBJ2-3	TGTGCCAGCAAACATCGTGCGCAGTATTTT	CASKHRAQYF
13	NA	NA	TRBV6-1	TRBJ2-7	TGTGCCAGCAGTGAATACACCCTTGGCGAGCAGTACTTC	CASSEYTLGEQYF
15	NA	NA	TRBV9	TRBJ2-2	TGTGCCAGCAGCGGAGGGGTTGCGGACACCGGGGAGCTGTTTTTT	CASSGGVADTGELFF
15	TRBD1	once	TRBV7-6	TRBJ2-3	TGTGCCAGCAGTCCTGGACAGGGAAGATTAGATACGCAGTATTTT	CASSPGQGRLDTQYF
15	TRBD1	NA	TRBV16	TRBJ2-5	TGTGCCAGCAGCCAATCGACAGGGGACCAAGAGACCCAGTACTTC	CASSQSTGDQETQYF
12	NA	NA	TRBV5-8	TRBJ2-1	TGTGCCAGCAGCGTTTCTAGCAATGAGCAGTTCTTC	CASSVSSNEQFF
12	NA	NA	TRBV27	TRBJ1-5	TGTGCCAGCAGTTTTAGCAATCAGCCCCAGCATTTT	CASSFSNQPQHF
16	NA	NA	TRBV11-2	TRBJ1-2	TGTGCCAGCAGCTTAGGCCTAGGTTGGGGGCGGTATGGCTACACCTTC	CASSLGLGWGRYGYTF
16	TRBD2	NA	TRBV9	TRBJ2-1	TGTGCCAGCAGCTTAAGACTAGCGGGGTCCCTTAATGAGCAGTTCTTC	CASSLRLAGSLNEQFF
15	TRBD2	NA	TRBV7-9	TRBJ2-7	TGTGCCAGCACTAACATCGGCGGGGGGGTGGACGAGCAGTACTTC	CASTNIGGGVDEQYF
17	NA	NA	TRBV5-5	TRBJ1-2	TGTGCCAGCAGTCTCCGGGACCCACGTGGATTTGGGAGGGGCTACACCTTC	CASSLRDPRGFGRGYTF
14	TRBD2	once	TRBV7-2	TRBJ2-3	TGTGCCAGCAGCAGACTAGCGGGCACAGATACGCAGTATTTT	CASSRLAGTDTQYF
15	NA	NA	TRBV28	TRBJ2-7	TGTGCCAGCAGCGAAGACATGACTTGGGCCTACGAGCAGTACTTC	CASSEDMTWAYEQYF
11	NA	once	TRBV30	TRBJ2-7	TGTGCCTGGAGCCCAGCCTACGAGCAGTACTTC	CAWSPAYEQYF
15	TRBD1	NA	TRBV7-9	TRBJ1-5	TGTGCCAGCTCACAACAGGGGTTCGGCAATCAGCCCCAGCATTTT	CASSQQGFGNQPQHF
13	NA	NA	TRBV11-2	TRBJ2-4	TGTGCCAGCAGCTTAGAGGGGGCTAGTTACGAGTACTTC	CASSLEGASYEYF
16	TRBD2	NA	TRBV4-1	TRBJ2-3	TGCGCCAGCAGCCAAACCGGGACTAGCAGCACAGATACGCAGTATTTT	CASSQTGTSSTDTQYF